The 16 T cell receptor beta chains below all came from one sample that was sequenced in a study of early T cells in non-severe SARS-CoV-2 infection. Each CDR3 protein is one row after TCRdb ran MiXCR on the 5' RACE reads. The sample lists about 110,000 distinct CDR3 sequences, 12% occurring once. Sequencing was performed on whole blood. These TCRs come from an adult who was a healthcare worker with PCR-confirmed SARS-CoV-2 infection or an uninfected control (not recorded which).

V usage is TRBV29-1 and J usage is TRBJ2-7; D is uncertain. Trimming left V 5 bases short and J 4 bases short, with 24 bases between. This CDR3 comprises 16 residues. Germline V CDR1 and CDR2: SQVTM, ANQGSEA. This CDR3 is CSVTLREWSPLYEQYF. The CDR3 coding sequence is TGCAGCGTTACCCTTCGCGAGTGGTCCCCTCTTTACGAGCAGTACTTC.

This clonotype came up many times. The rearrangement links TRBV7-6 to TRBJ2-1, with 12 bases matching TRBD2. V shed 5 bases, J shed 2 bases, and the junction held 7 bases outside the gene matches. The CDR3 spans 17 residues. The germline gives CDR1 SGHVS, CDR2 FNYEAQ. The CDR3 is CASSPGLAGAAYNEQFF. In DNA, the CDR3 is TGTGCCAGCAGCCCGGGACTAGCGGGCGCTGCCTACAATGAGCAGTTCTTC.

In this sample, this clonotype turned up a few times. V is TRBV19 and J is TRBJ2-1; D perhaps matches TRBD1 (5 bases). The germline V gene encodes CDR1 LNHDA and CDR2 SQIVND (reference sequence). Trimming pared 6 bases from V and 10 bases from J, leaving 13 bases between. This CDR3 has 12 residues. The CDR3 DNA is TGTGCCAGTAGCCATCCACCAGGGGAGCAGTTCTTC. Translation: CASSHPPGEQFF.

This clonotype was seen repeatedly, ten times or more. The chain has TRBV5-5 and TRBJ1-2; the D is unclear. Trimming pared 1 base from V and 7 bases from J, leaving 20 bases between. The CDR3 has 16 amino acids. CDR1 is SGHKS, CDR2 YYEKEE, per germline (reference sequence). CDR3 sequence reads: CASSLSGSVGSAGYTF. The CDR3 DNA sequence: TGTGCCAGCAGCTTGAGTGGAAGCGTGGGATCAGCTGGCTACACCTTC. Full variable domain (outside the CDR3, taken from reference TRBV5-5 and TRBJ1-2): DAGVTQSPTHLIKTRGQQVTLRCSPISGHKSVSWYQQVLGQGPQFIFQYYEKEERGRGNFPDRFSARQFPNYSSELNVNALLLGDSALYLCASSLSGSVGSAGYTFGSGTRLTVV.

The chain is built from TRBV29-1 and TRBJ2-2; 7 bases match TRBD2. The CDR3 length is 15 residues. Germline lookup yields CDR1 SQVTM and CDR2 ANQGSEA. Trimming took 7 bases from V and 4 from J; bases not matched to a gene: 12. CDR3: CSAFGEGFLTGELFF. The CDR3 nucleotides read TGCAGCGCGTTCGGGGAGGGCTTTCTCACCGGGGAGCTGTTTTTT.

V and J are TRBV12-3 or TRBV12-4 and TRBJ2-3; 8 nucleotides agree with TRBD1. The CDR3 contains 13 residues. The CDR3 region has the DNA TGTGTCGGACAGGGTGGGGATACAGATACGCAGTATTTT. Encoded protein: CVGQGGDTDTQYF.

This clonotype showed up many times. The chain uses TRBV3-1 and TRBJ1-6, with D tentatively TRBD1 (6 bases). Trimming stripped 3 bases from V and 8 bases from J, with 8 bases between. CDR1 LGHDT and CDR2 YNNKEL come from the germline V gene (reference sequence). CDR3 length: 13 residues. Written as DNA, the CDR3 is TGTGCCAGCAGCCAGTCAGGGGATTCACCCCTCCACTTT. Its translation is CASSQSGDSPLHF. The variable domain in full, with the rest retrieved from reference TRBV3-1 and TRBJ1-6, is DTAVSQTPKYLVTQMGNDKSIKCEQNLGHDTMYWYKQDSKKFLKIMFSYNNKELIINETVPNRFSPKSPDKAHLNLHINSLELGDSAVYFCASSQSGDSPLHFGNGTRLTVT.

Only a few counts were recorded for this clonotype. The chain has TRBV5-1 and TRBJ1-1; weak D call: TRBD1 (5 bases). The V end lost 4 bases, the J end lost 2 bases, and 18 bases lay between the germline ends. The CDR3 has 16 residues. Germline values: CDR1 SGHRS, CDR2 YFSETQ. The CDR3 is CASSIGGGGSNTEAFF. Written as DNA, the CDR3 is TGCGCCAGCAGCATCGGCGGTGGGGGAAGTAACACTGAAGCTTTCTTT.

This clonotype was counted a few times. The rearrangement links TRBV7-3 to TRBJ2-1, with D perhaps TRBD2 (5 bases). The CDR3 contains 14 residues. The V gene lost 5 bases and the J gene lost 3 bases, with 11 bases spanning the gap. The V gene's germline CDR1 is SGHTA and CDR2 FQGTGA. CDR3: CASSPTGNYNEQFF. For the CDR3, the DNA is TGTGCCAGCAGCCCCACGGGGAACTACAATGAGCAGTTCTTC.

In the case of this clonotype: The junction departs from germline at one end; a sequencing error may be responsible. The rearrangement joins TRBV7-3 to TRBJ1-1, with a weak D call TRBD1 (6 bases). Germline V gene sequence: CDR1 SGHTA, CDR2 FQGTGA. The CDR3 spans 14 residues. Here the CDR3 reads CANSPSPGDTEAFF. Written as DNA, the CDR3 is TGTGCCAACAGCCCCAGCCCAGGGGACACTGAAGCTTTCTTT.

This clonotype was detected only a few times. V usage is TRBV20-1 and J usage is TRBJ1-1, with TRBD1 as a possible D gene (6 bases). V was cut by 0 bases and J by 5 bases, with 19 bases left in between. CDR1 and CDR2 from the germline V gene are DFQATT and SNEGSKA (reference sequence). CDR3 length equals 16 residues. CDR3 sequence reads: CSARDTRWGRGTEAFF. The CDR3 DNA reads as TGCAGTGCTAGAGACACCCGGTGGGGTAGGGGGACTGAAGCTTTCTTT.

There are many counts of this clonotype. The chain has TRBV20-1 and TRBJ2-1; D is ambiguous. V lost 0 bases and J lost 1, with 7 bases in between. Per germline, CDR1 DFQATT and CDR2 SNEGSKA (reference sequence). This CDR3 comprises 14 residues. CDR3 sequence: CSARESASYNEQFF. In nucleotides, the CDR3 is TGCAGTGCTAGAGAGAGCGCTTCCTACAATGAGCAGTTCTTC.

The DNA of the CDR3 is TGTGCCAGCAGTCAAAGCGCTAACTATGGCTACACCTTC. This translates into CASSQSANYGYTF. The J gene is TRBJ1-2, the V gene TRBV12-3 or TRBV12-4, with unresolved D. V was pared by 5 bases and J by 0 bases, with 7 bases between. The CDR3 extends over 13 amino acids.

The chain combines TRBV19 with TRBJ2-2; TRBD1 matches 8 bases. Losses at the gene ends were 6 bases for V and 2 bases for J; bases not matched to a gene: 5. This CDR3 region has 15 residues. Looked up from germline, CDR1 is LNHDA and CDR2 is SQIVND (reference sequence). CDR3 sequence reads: CASSSDRVNTGELFF. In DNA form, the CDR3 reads TGTGCCAGTAGCTCGGACAGGGTCAACACCGGGGAGCTGTTTTTT. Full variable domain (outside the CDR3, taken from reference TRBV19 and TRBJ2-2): DGGITQSPKYLFRKEGQNVTLSCEQNLNHDAMYWYRQDPGQGLRLIYYSQIVNDFQKGDIAEGYSVSREKKESFPLTVTSAQKNPTAFYLCASSSDRVNTGELFFGEGSRLTVL.

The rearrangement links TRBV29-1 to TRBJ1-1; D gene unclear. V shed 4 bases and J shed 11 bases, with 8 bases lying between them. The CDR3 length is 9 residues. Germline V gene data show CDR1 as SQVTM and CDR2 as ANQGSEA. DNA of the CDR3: TGCAGCGTTGGGGGTGGTGCTTTCTTT. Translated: CSVGGGAFF.

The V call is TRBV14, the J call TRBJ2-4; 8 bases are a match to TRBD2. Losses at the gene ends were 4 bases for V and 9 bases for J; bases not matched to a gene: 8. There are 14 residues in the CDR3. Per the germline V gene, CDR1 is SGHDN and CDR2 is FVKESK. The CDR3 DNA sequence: TGTGCCAGCAGCCCCCGAGGACTAGCCAGCATTCAGTACTTC. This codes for CASSPRGLASIQYF.